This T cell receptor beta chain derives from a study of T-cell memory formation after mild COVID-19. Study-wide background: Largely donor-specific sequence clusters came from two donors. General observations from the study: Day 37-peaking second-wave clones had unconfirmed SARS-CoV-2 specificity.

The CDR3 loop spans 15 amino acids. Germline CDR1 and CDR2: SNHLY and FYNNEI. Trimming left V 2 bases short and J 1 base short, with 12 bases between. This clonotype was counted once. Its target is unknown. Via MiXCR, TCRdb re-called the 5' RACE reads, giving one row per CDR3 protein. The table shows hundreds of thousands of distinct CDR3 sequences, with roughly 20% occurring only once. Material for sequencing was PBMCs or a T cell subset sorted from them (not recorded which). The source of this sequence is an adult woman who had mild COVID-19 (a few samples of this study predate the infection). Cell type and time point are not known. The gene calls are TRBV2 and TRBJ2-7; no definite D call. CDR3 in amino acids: CASSETWTGSYEQYF. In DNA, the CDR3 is TGTGCCAGCAGTGAAACTTGGACCGGATCCTACGAGCAGTACTTC.